The T cell receptor (beta chain) under discussion was sequenced for a study of blood T cell repertoires in COVID-19. About the research overall: Whether acute or convalescent, the COVID-19 samples came from the United States, Italy and Spain. PBMCs, B-cell-depleted T cells, or T cells provided the cDNA or gDNA that made up the material.

CDR1 and CDR2 (germline): LGHNT, FRNRAP. The CDR3 runs to 15 residues. V lost 6 bases and J lost 0; bases outside the gene matches: 6. As handled by the study authors: Nucleated cell number was recorded as an estimate derived from reference gene primer amplification. Sequenced by immunoSEQ multiplex PCR; TCRdb stores in-frame clones only, minus some. V and J calls and clone size follow that table, whereas D and trimming were derived from the DNA. The repertoire has some 80,000 clones, around 90% of them found once; the top ten carry 3%. Source material: peripheral blood. The chain combines TRBV12-5 with TRBJ1-1; 8 bases line up with TRBD1. The TCR was taken from a woman aged 50 to 60 with active or convalescent COVID-19. CDR3 sequence: CASGSRGQVNTEAFF. CDR3 in DNA: TGTGCTAGTGGGAGTAGGGGACAGGTGAACACTGAAGCTTTCTTT.